One TCR beta chain is described in this entry. Generated by immunoSEQ multiplex PCR, the TCRdb table keeps only in-frame clones and is missing some. The table has fewer than 250,000 clones, around 80% seen once. This entry belongs to a study of blood T cell repertoires in COVID-19. This CDR3 is built from 15 residues. Unmatched junction bases numbered 7, after V lost 2 bases and J lost 3 bases. From germline, CDR1 is MDHEN and CDR2 SYDVKM. Sequencing was carried out using peripheral blood. The sequence derives from a woman aged 45 to 65 with acute or convalescent COVID-19. The chain is built from TRBV28 and TRBJ2-7; TRBD2 matches 7 bases. This CDR3 reads CASSLARPGGYEQYF. CDR3 in DNA: TGTGCCAGCAGTTTAGCCCGACCGGGGGGCTACGAGCAGTACTTC.